This T cell receptor beta chain was documented in a study of OX40 agonist ivuxolimab in advanced cancers. Regarding the study in general: Ivuxolimab was a fully human IgG2 agonistic monoclonal antibody targeting the costimulatory receptor OX40 (CD134). Patients were allowed to have had prior anti-PD-1, anti-PD-L1 or anti-CTLA-4 therapy, and approximately 39% of the dose-escalation patients had been treated with checkpoint inhibitors. Peripheral TCRbeta sequencing was intended to test whether TCR sequence diversity was altered and clonal T-cell expansion was caused by ivuxolimab. The paper reports the monotherapy dose-escalation portion (N = 52 patients) of the phase I ivuxolimab trial. Intravenous ivuxolimab was administered to patients every 2 weeks at six dose levels: 0.01, 0.1, 0.3, 1.5, 3 and 10 mg/kg. In the dose-escalation cohort, more than 80% of patients were male, and the mean age was 60 years with a range of 23 to 79. Partial responses occurred in three dose-escalation patients, of whom one had hepatocellular carcinoma and two had cutaneous melanoma. Among the roughly 52 dose-escalation patients, about 20 had hepatocellular carcinoma, some 15 melanoma, 9 renal cell carcinoma and 9 head and neck cancer. Here is what the overall study found, with its caveats: Low levels of normalized T-cell clonal expansion were also shown by some nonresponding patients. At doses of 0.1 to 3.0 mg/kg, clonal expansion of both CD4+ and CD8+ blood T cells was observed from baseline to week 6. After ivuxolimab, expanded clones were on average more numerous among CD8+ T cells than among CD4+ T cells. In partial responders in the 0.1-3.0 mg/kg groups, normalized peripheral clonal expansion was found to be among the lowest, especially among CD8+ T cells. Which antigens the clonally expanded peripheral T cells were specific for was not determined.

To sequence the TCRbeta CDR3 region, genomic DNA was isolated from the sorted cells. TCRbeta CDR3 regions were sequenced using the immunoSEQ Assay. TCRdb re-hosts the immuneACCESS table, in-frame sequences only. Its copies lack some clones; in the studies checked, an unresolved V gene accounts for under half of them, and the cause for the rest is not known. The sample table holds 15,000 or so clones, of which 60% to 80% were seen once. The ten largest account for about 35% of the sample. V drops 3 bases and J drops 9 bases, leaving 10 bases in between. CDR1 and CDR2 (SGHDT, YYEEEE) derive from the germline V gene. The CDR3 runs 12 residues from the cysteine to the phenylalanine. The entry retains the CDR3 DNA only, 36 bases that are in frame from base 1. Worth noting for this clone: Its antigen is unknown. No base qualities exist here, and no much larger clone lies one base off it.

Patients with a history of autoimmune disease or receiving systemic immunosuppression were excluded from the trial. Peripheral blood for TCR sequencing was drawn from every dose cohort at baseline, at cycle 4 day 1 and at cycle 7 day 1. Samples came from an open-label, multicenter, first-in-human phase I dose-escalation trial of ivuxolimab. The trial enrolled adults with locally advanced or metastatic head and neck squamous cell, hepatocellular, melanoma or renal cell carcinoma. Before TCR sequencing, CD4+ T cells and CD8+ T cells were sorted from peripheral blood as separate populations. The source was CD4+ or CD8+ T cells sorted from blood, collected in a trial of the OX40 agonist ivuxolimab. Recombination linked TRBV5-6 to TRBJ1-5, with the D gene too uncertain to name. The receptor was isolated from an adult with an advanced solid tumor such as melanoma, head and neck, liver or kidney cancer. The DNA sequence reads TGTGCCAGCAGCTCCCTAGGGATGCCCCAGCATTTT. Its protein is CASSSLGMPQHF.